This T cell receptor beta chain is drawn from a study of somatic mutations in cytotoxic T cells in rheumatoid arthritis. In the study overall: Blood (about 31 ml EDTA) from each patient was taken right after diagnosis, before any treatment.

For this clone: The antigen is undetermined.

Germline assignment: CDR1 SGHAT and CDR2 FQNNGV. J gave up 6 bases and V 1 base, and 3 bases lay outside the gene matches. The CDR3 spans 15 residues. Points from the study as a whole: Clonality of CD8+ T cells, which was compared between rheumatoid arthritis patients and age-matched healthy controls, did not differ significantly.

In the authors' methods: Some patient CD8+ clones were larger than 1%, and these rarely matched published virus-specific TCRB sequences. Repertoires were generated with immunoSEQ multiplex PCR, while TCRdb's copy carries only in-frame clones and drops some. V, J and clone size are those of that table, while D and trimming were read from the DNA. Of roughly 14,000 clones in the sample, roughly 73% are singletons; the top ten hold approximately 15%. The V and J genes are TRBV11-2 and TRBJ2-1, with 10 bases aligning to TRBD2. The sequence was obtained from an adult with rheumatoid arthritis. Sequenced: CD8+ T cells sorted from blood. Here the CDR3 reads CASSLGLAGGNEQFF. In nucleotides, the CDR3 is TGTGCCAGCAGCTTAGGATTAGCGGGGGGCAATGAGCAGTTCTTC.